These T cell receptor beta chains were read from a single sample in a study of Graves' ophthalmopathy and Graves' hyperthyroidism. Via MiXCR, TCRdb re-called the multiplex PCR reads, giving one row per CDR3 protein. The data contain over a million distinct CDR3 sequences, about 36% of them seen just once; the ten biggest clones take up around 10%. The specimen sequenced was peripheral blood or thyroid tissue (not recorded which). These receptors were collected from an adult man with Graves' hyperthyroidism. The CDR3 runs from the conserved cysteine through the conserved F or W. A D gene is named only where the DNA matches it firmly. A row's size may be missing; if present it is once, few, many or a size class.

size,D,J,V,CDR3,DNA
few,.,TRBJ2-7,TRBV10-2,CASSRIDSYEQYF,TGTGCCAGCAGCCGGATAGATTCCTACGAGCAGTACTTC
.,TRBD2,TRBJ2-7,TRBV25-1,CAGSGASREGSYEQYF,TGTGCCGGCAGTGGGGCTAGCAGGGAGGGGTCCTACGAGCAGTACTTC
.,.,TRBJ2-7,TRBV5-6,CASSLYAGSSEQYF,TGTGCCAGCAGCTTGTACGCGGGATCGTCCGAGCAGTACTTC
many,.,TRBJ2-5,TRBV2,CASTTKGQETQYF,TGTGCCAGCACCACGAAGGGTCAAGAGACCCAGTACTTC
few,.,TRBJ1-2,TRBV29-1,CSVARFNGYTF,TGCAGCGTTGCCAGGTTTAATGGCTACACCTTC
few,TRBD1,TRBJ2-3,TRBV12-3/TRBV12-4,CASSGDSMVDTQYF,TGTGCCAGCAGTGGGGACAGCATGGTAGATACGCAGTATTTT
.,TRBD1,TRBJ2-3,TRBV15,CATSPDRGRADTQYF,TGTGCCACCAGCCCAGACAGGGGGCGCGCAGATACGCAGTATTTT
.,.,TRBJ1-1,TRBV10-3,CASSDSGVNTEAFF,TGTGCCAGCAGTGACAGCGGGGTGAACACTGAAGCTTTCTTT
.,.,TRBJ1-2,TRBV2,CASDREGYGYTF,TGTGCCAGCGATCGCGAGGGCTATGGCTACACCTTC
.,.,TRBJ1-2,TRBV19,CASSPYERGSRSGYTF,TGTGCCAGTAGTCCATATGAGCGGGGATCCAGAAGCGGCTACACCTTC
.,.,TRBJ1-1,TRBV28,CASRLGHMSTEAFF,TGCGCCAGCAGGTTGGGCCACATGAGCACTGAAGCTTTCTTT
.,.,TRBJ2-6,TRBV10-3,CASSLTSHSGANVLTF,TGTGCCAGCAGTCTGACGAGTCACTCTGGGGCCAACGTCCTGACTTTC
.,.,TRBJ2-1,TRBV6-1,CAISVGERGYNEQFF,TGTGCCATCAGTGTGGGCGAAAGGGGCTACAATGAGCAGTTCTTC
few,.,TRBJ2-7,TRBV15,CATSRSTDNLYEQYF,TGTGCCACCAGCAGAAGCACAGACAACCTTTACGAGCAGTACTTC